The present TCR beta chain was sequenced within a study of CD8 T cells in ankylosing spondylitis. Study-level results: Earlier studies detected some motif variants in reactive arthritis synovial fluid and blood. Characteristic of ankylosing spondylitis blood, it appeared, was a TCR beta motif comprising about 8 highly homologous variants.

Note on this clonotype: Antigen specificity is unknown.

TCRdb ran MiXCR on the 5' RACE reads and lists one entry per CDR3 protein. The sample holds a few hundred thousand distinct CDR3 sequences, around 24% seen once. Trimming took off 1 base at V and 7 bases at J, with 17 bases between the two ends. The CDR3 is 16 residues long. Germline CDR1 LGHNA, CDR2 YNFKEQ. Source material: blood, either unsorted or a sorted T cell fraction (not recorded which). This sequence was found in a male donor with ankylosing spondylitis. The chain has TRBV4-2 and TRBJ2-1; a weak D match, TRBD2 (5 bases). CDR3 sequence: CASSQVGGSGSNEQFF. In DNA form, the CDR3 reads TGTGCCAGCAGCCAAGTCGGAGGTTCTGGATCGAATGAGCAGTTCTTC.